This entry is about one TCR beta chain. Its antigen is currently unknown. The method was immunoSEQ multiplex PCR; TCRdb's version includes in-frame clones alone and lacks a portion of them. This table holds about 150,000 clones, 86% found once. The entry originates in a study of cytomegalovirus exposure and HLA in healthy donors. The J segment lost 1 base and the V segment lost 1 base, leaving 6 bases of the junction unmatched. The CDR3 totals 17 residues. Per the germline V gene, CDR1 is MNHEY and CDR2 is SMNVEV (reference sequence). Whole-study results and caveats: Overall, approximately 150 TCR beta chains were annotated as cytomegalovirus-associated. It was reportedly the case that the classifier diagnosed cytomegalovirus status with high specificity and sensitivity.

The receptor's source is a man younger than 30 in good health and CMV-seropositive. The genes are TRBV27 and TRBJ2-1; 8 positions match TRBD1. The specimen sequenced was PBMCs. CDR3 loop: CASSLLGTGGSYNEQFF. As DNA, the CDR3 is TGTGCCAGCAGTTTATTAGGAACAGGGGGGTCCTACAATGAGCAGTTCTTC.